This T cell receptor (beta chain) was identified in a study of CD8 T cells in ankylosing spondylitis. Whole-study results and caveats: What seemed typical of ankylosing spondylitis blood was a TCR beta motif built from roughly eight highly homologous variants. The clones that were linked to disease were reported to be significantly enriched in matched synovial fluid samples from ankylosing spondylitis patients. There were earlier reports of some motif variants in reactive arthritis synovial fluid and blood.

TCRdb passed the 5' RACE reads through MiXCR, listing each CDR3 protein once. Among approximately 540,000 distinct CDR3 sequences listed, 9.5% to 15% were seen once. The CDR3 contains 12 residues. Germline CDR1 and CDR2: LGHNA and YNFKEQ. Trimming stripped 5 bases from V and 7 bases from J, with 11 bases between. In regard to this clonotype: Antigen: not known.

The rearrangement links TRBV4-2 to TRBJ2-5; no clear D. The origin of this receptor is a male donor with ankylosing spondylitis. The sequenced sample consisted of blood, either unsorted or a sorted T cell fraction (not recorded which). Here the CDR3 reads CASSNGVGTQYF. Here the CDR3 DNA reads TGTGCCAGCAGCAATGGGGTGGGGACCCAGTACTTC.